The rows below give T cell receptor beta chains drawn from one sample of a study of memory CD4+ T cells and cytomegalovirus serostatus. Clones were read by immunoSEQ multiplex PCR, and TCRdb kept only the in-frame ones, dropping some. The data contain 75,000 to 90,000 clones, approximately 80% of them singletons. Sequenced sample: memory CD4+ T cells from blood. These receptors were collected from an adult in good health and CMV-seronegative. CDR3s include the opening cysteine and the closing phenylalanine or tryptophan. Fields, in order: CDR3 protein, CDR3 DNA, J gene, clone size, V gene, D gene. The D gene is left open where the match is weak. Where a row states a size, it is once, few, many or the class of an expanded clone; other rows omit it.

CAWTPGGGAYEQYF | TGTGCCTGGACCCCCGGCGGGGGGGCTTACGAGCAGTACTTC | TRBJ2-7 | . | TRBV30 | TRBD2
CSVEEGGNTEAFF | TGCAGCGTTGAAGAAGGGGGGAACACTGAAGCTTTCTTT | TRBJ1-1 | . | TRBV29-1 | .
CASNRLPEKLFF | TGTGCCAGCAATAGACTGCCTGAAAAACTGTTTTTT | TRBJ1-4 | . | TRBV6-4 | .
CASSRLLGYEQYF | TGTGCCAGCAGCCGGCTCCTAGGGTACGAGCAGTACTTC | TRBJ2-7 | . | TRBV7-3 | .
CASSLGGQPYEQYF | TGTGCCAGCAGCTTAGGCGGACAGCCGTACGAGCAGTACTTC | TRBJ2-7 | . | TRBV7-2 | .
CASNQGTANTEAFF | TGCGCCAGCAACCAAGGGACAGCGAACACTGAAGCTTTCTTT | TRBJ1-1 | . | TRBV5-1 | TRBD1
CASSQTALNEKLFF | TGTGCCAGCAGCCAGACAGCGCTTAATGAAAAACTGTTTTTT | TRBJ1-4 | . | TRBV9 | .
CASSVSPGGDTEAFF | TGTGCCAGCAGCGTATCGCCAGGGGGGGACACTGAAGCTTTCTTT | TRBJ1-1 | . | TRBV9 | TRBD1
CAIAGRIRGEQYF | TGTGCCATCGCCGGGCGGATAAGGGGCGAGCAGTACTTC | TRBJ2-7 | . | TRBV10-3 | .
CASSPGRTETQYF | TGTGCTAGCAGCCCAGGACGGACGGAGACCCAGTACTTC | TRBJ2-5 | . | TRBV7-7 | .
CASSLVVSQETQYF | TGTGCCAGCAGCTTAGTTGTCAGCCAAGAGACCCAGTACTTC | TRBJ2-5 | . | TRBV7-2 | .
CASSLGTGLRQTQYF | TGTGCCAGCAGCCTCGGGACAGGGCTTCGGCAGACCCAGTACTTC | TRBJ2-5 | . | TRBV11-1 | TRBD1
CASSLNRGGQETQYF | TGTGCCAGCAGCTTAAACCGGGGTGGGCAAGAGACCCAGTACTTC | TRBJ2-5 | . | TRBV7-3 | .
CASSGQGGYTEAFF | TGTGCCAGTAGCGGACAGGGAGGCTACACTGAAGCTTTCTTT | TRBJ1-1 | . | TRBV19 | TRBD1
CASSVGGIGGDTQYF | TGTGCCAGCAGCGTAGGGGGTATTGGAGGGGATACGCAGTATTTT | TRBJ2-3 | . | TRBV9 | .
CASSYSRQGVYNEQFF | TGTGCCAGCAGTTACTCCCGACAGGGGGTCTACAATGAGCAGTTCTTC | TRBJ2-1 | once | TRBV6-6 | TRBD1
CASGGDEKLFF | TGTGCCAGCGGGGGGGATGAAAAACTGTTTTTT | TRBJ1-4 | few | TRBV6-5 | .
CASSFGQVSSGANVLTF | TGTGCCAGCAGCTTCGGACAGGTCAGCTCTGGGGCCAACGTCCTGACTTTC | TRBJ2-6 | . | TRBV7-3 | TRBD1
CASTDNMNTEAFF | TGTGCCAGCACGGACAACATGAACACTGAAGCTTTCTTT | TRBJ1-1 | large | TRBV28 | .
CASWTDYSGNTIYF | TGTGCCTCCTGGACAGACTACTCTGGAAACACCATATATTTT | TRBJ1-3 | . | TRBV2 | .
CASSEKGSGANVLTF | TGTGCCAGCAGTGAAAAAGGGTCTGGGGCCAACGTCCTGACTTTC | TRBJ2-6 | . | TRBV6-1 | .
CASSEPPAGQPQHF | TGTGCCAGCAGTGAACCCCCGGCAGGTCAGCCCCAGCATTTT | TRBJ1-5 | . | TRBV2 | .
CASAPGTGYGYTF | TGTGCCAGTGCTCCCGGGACAGGATATGGCTACACCTTC | TRBJ1-2 | . | TRBV19 | TRBD1
CASSYSRTRFYEQYF | TGTGCCAGCAGTTACTCCCGGACTAGATTCTACGAGCAGTACTTC | TRBJ2-7 | . | TRBV6-5 | TRBD2
CASSPQTGSYGYTF | TGTGCCAGTAGTCCCCAGACGGGGAGCTATGGCTACACCTTC | TRBJ1-2 | . | TRBV19 | .
CASSWGTGELFF | TGTGCCAGCAGCTGGGGCACCGGGGAGCTGTTTTTT | TRBJ2-2 | . | TRBV5-4 | .
CASSLAGDTDTQYF | TGTGCCAGCAGCTTAGCAGGGGACACAGATACGCAGTATTTT | TRBJ2-3 | . | TRBV7-8 | .
CASSLGLSGGHQPQHF | TGCGCCAGCAGCCTGGGCCTCTCCGGGGGACATCAGCCCCAGCATTTT | TRBJ1-5 | . | TRBV5-1 | .
CASSAGTTTNEKLFF | TGCGCCAGCAGCGCTGGGACAACAACTAATGAAAAACTGTTTTTT | TRBJ1-4 | . | TRBV5-1 | .
CASSLRPATGGHEQYF | TGCGCCAGCAGCTTGCGTCCAGCGACAGGGGGCCACGAGCAGTACTTC | TRBJ2-7 | once | TRBV5-1 | TRBD1
CASSPWPGDDGYTF | TGTGCCAGCAGCCCGTGGCCGGGGGACGACGGCTACACCTTC | TRBJ1-2 | . | TRBV5-6 | .
CASSLKGRGFSNYGYTF | TGTGCCAGCAGTTTAAAGGGCAGGGGTTTCTCTAACTATGGCTACACCTTC | TRBJ1-2 | . | TRBV27 | .
CASSSGASRNYGYTF | TGTGCCAGCAGTTCGGGGGCGAGTAGAAACTATGGCTACACCTTC | TRBJ1-2 | few | TRBV7-9 | .
CASSTKAGNSNQPQHF | TGTGCCAGCAGCACGAAGGCAGGGAATAGCAATCAGCCCCAGCATTTT | TRBJ1-5 | . | TRBV5-5 | .
CASTPGEGGGNTIYF | TGTGCCAGCACCCCTGGGGAGGGGGGAGGAAACACCATATATTTT | TRBJ1-3 | . | TRBV9 | .
CASSRPGTGYGYTF | TGTGCCAGCAGCCGTCCTGGGACAGGCTATGGCTACACCTTC | TRBJ1-2 | . | TRBV5-4 | TRBD1
CASGGPRASSEKLFF | TGTGCTAGTGGCGGCCCCAGGGCCTCTTCTGAAAAACTGTTTTTT | TRBJ1-4 | . | TRBV12-5 | .
CAISESGWADTQYF | TGTGCCATCAGTGAGTCGGGTTGGGCAGATACGCAGTATTTT | TRBJ2-3 | once | TRBV10-3 | .
CASSFTRFRAGGFYNSPLHF | TGTGCCAGCAGCTTTACCCGATTCAGAGCAGGGGGCTTCTATAATTCACCCCTCCACTTT | TRBJ1-6 | . | TRBV12-1 | .
CASSLGIQETQYF | TGTGCCAGCAGTTTGGGTATACAGGAGACCCAGTACTTC | TRBJ2-5 | . | TRBV2 | .
CASSVLRPGLVIDTQYF | TGTGCCAGCAGCGTCCTCCGCCCGGGACTAGTCATAGATACGCAGTATTTT | TRBJ2-3 | . | TRBV9 | TRBD2
CASSAGTSGDTQYF | TGTGCCAGCTCAGCCGGGACTAGCGGGGATACGCAGTATTTT | TRBJ2-3 | once | TRBV18 | TRBD2
CASRSQGAAGNTIYF | TGTGCCAGCAGGTCCCAGGGGGCGGCTGGAAACACCATATATTTT | TRBJ1-3 | once | TRBV28 | TRBD1
CATSRVRTGGFEAFF | TGTGCCACCAGCAGAGTGAGGACAGGGGGCTTTGAAGCTTTCTTT | TRBJ1-1 | . | TRBV15 | TRBD1
CASSGGYGGLAIDTQYF | TGTGCCAGCAGCGGGGGATATGGGGGACTCGCTATAGATACGCAGTATTTT | TRBJ2-3 | . | TRBV5-6 | .
CAWSFWTGGYTF | TGTGCCTGGAGTTTCTGGACAGGGGGCTACACCTTC | TRBJ1-2 | . | TRBV30 | TRBD1
CASSPSPRTGRGGYTF | TGTGCCAGCAGCCCAAGCCCAAGGACAGGGAGGGGTGGCTACACCTTC | TRBJ1-2 | . | TRBV27 | TRBD1
CASRNRRPTLANTGELFF | TGTGCCAGCAGGAACAGGAGGCCCACTCTCGCGAACACCGGGGAGCTGTTTTTT | TRBJ2-2 | . | TRBV2 | .
CASSDRDYGYTF | TGTGCCAGCAGTGACAGGGACTATGGCTACACCTTC | TRBJ1-2 | . | TRBV28 | TRBD1